Listed here are 24 T cell receptor beta chains from one sample, sequenced in a study of blood T cells in healthy people across ages. It was with a sample-barcoded 5' primer and a J-beta primer mix that a second PCR of roughly 7 to 12 cycles was run. TCRdb reprocessed the 5' RACE reads via MiXCR and lists one record per CDR3 protein. The repertoire holds some 690,000 distinct CDR3 sequences, with roughly 20% as singletons. Specimen: blood. The source is a man in his 70s in good health.

This clonotype was counted at least ten times. The rearrangement uses TRBV28 and TRBJ2-3; the D is unclear. The CDR3 is 13 amino acids. Between the trimmed V and J ends, which lost 5 bases and 0 bases, there was a span of 6 bases. The germline V gene encodes CDR1 MDHEN and CDR2 SYDVKM. The CDR3: CASSIPSTDTQYF. As DNA, the CDR3 is TGTGCCAGCAGTATCCCTAGCACAGATACGCAGTATTTT.

This clonotype has only a few counts. This chain links TRBV18 with TRBJ2-5; 7 positions match TRBD1. TRBJ2-7 matches the DNA end more closely, so the J call is doubtful. This CDR3 is 14 amino acids long. CDR1 and CDR2 from the germline V gene are KGHSH and LQKENI. In DNA form, the CDR3 reads TGTGCCAGCTCACGGACGGGACAGAGTTACGAGCAGTACTTC. Protein: CASSRTGQSYEQYF.

This clonotype was found a few times. V gene TRBV4-2 combines with J gene TRBJ2-5; no definite D call. From germline, CDR1 is LGHNA and CDR2 YNFKEQ. The CDR3 has 12 residues. Between the trimmed V and J ends, which lost 5 bases and 5 bases, there was a span of 9 bases. CDR3 nucleotides: TGTGCCAGCAGCTCTCTAGACGAGACCCAGTACTTC. This gives the protein CASSSLDETQYF.

This chain joins TRBV12-3 or TRBV12-4 and TRBJ2-5; the D is unclear. This CDR3 has 14 residues. V dropped 5 bases and J dropped 7 bases, with 17 bases sitting between them. CDR3 sequence: CASSPETLRATQYF. Written as DNA, the CDR3 is TGTGCCAGCAGTCCAGAGACTCTTAGGGCGACCCAGTACTTC.

This clonotype was counted a few times. The chain combines TRBV7-9 with TRBJ2-3, with TRBD2 matching over 7 bases. CDR3 length: 15 amino acids. CDR1 SEHNR and CDR2 FQNEAQ come from the germline V gene (reference sequence). After removal of 4 bases from V and 2 bases from J, the junction contained 6 bases not matched to a gene. The CDR3 nucleotides read TGTGCCAGCAGCTCGGGGGGAGTCCCCACAGATACGCAGTATTTT. Protein: CASSSGGVPTDTQYF.

The chain employs TRBV7-6 and TRBJ2-5; 8 bases align to TRBD2. V shed 6 bases and J 2 bases; nucleotides not matched to a gene: 2. Germline V gene lookup returns CDR1 SGHVS and CDR2 FNYEAQ. The CDR3 covers 13 residues. The DNA of the CDR3 is TGTGCCAGCAGATCGGGGGGGCAAGAGACCCAGTACTTC. Translation: CASRSGGQETQYF.

In this sample, this clonotype turned up a few times. This chain connects TRBV20-1 to TRBJ2-5; 11 nucleotides match TRBD2. The junction had 6 bases not matched to a gene; V was cut back by 8 bases and J by 1 base. CDR1 is DFQATT, CDR2 SNEGSKA, per germline (reference sequence). The CDR3 has 14 amino acids. The CDR3 sequence: CSTRLAGIQETQYF. The CDR3 DNA follows: TGCAGTACCCGACTAGCGGGGATCCAAGAGACCCAGTACTTC.

This rearrangement joins TRBV3-1 to TRBJ1-1, with D unclear. This CDR3 has 12 amino acids. The germline CDR1 and CDR2 sequences are LGHDT and YNNKEL (reference sequence). V was clipped by 0 bases and J by 9 bases, with 8 bases between them. CDR3 protein: CASSQEGRKAFF. The CDR3 bases are TGTGCCAGCAGCCAAGAGGGGAGAAAAGCTTTCTTT.

The chain recombines TRBV12-3 or TRBV12-4 with TRBJ2-1, with 8 bases matching TRBD2. With V trimmed by 2 bases and J by 10 bases, 10 bases remained unmatched. CDR3 length: 15 residues. CDR3 residues: CASSLTSGTCNEQFF. The CDR3 DNA sequence: TGTGCCAGCAGTTTAACTAGCGGAACGTGCAACGAGCAGTTCTTC.

The chain is built from TRBV3-1 and TRBJ2-1; TRBD2 matches 10 bases. The CDR3 totals 14 residues. V lost 5 bases, J lost 7 bases, and 5 bases stayed unmatched. The germline gives CDR1 LGHDT, CDR2 YNNKEL (reference sequence). The CDR3 here is CASSELAGSNEQFF. The CDR3 nucleotides read TGTGCCAGCAGCGAACTAGCGGGGAGTAATGAGCAGTTCTTC.

This clonotype was counted at least ten times. The rearrangement joins TRBV12-3 or TRBV12-4 to TRBJ1-1; 7 bases agree with TRBD1. Unmatched junction bases numbered 5, after V lost 6 bases and J lost 4 bases. There are 13 residues in the CDR3. CDR3 in DNA: TGTGCCAGCAGCTTTCAGGGGGGCACTGAAGCTTTCTTT. This sequence encodes CASSFQGGTEAFF.

This clonotype has a count of ten or more. The chain couples TRBV5-6 to TRBJ2-5, with 8 bases matching TRBD1. J was trimmed by 5 bases and V by 3 bases; bases with no gene match: 0. From germline, CDR1 is SGHDT and CDR2 YYEEEE. The CDR3 covers 12 residues. The CDR3 loop reads CASSWTGETQYF. The CDR3 nucleotides read TGTGCCAGCAGCTGGACAGGGGAGACCCAGTACTTC.

This clonotype was recorded many times. The rearrangement uses TRBV20-1 and TRBJ2-5; 8 bases align to TRBD2. After removal of 3 bases from V and 1 base from J, the junction contained 1 base not matched to a gene. Per the germline V gene, CDR1 is DFQATT and CDR2 is SNEGSKA (reference sequence). The CDR3 has 13 residues. The CDR3 loop reads CSARLAGQETQYF. The CDR3 DNA follows: TGCAGTGCTAGGCTAGCGGGCCAAGAGACCCAGTACTTC.

The V call is TRBV6-5, the J call TRBJ2-5; maybe TRBD2 (5 bases). The J call may not be correct, given that the DNA end is closer to TRBJ2-7. The CDR3 length is 14 residues. Germline V gives CDR1 MNHEY, CDR2 SVGAGI. This CDR3 is CASRRSEANYEQYV. CDR3 sequence (DNA): TGTGCCAGCAGGAGGTCGGAGGCTAACTACGAGCAGTACGTC.

V is TRBV28 and J is TRBJ2-7; D remains unclear. V lost 5 bases and J 4 bases, leaving 9 bases between the germline ends. Germline lookup yields CDR1 MDHEN and CDR2 SYDVKM. The CDR3 length is 12 residues. This chain's CDR3 is CASSILSYEQYF. The DNA for the CDR3 is TGTGCCAGCAGTATCCTTTCTTACGAGCAGTACTTC.

In the case of this clonotype: Because it lacks the conserved phenylalanine or tryptophan at the end, this CDR3 is likely a read error. The chain employs TRBV6-5 and TRBJ2-2; D is possibly TRBD1 or TRBD2 (5 bases each). The CDR3 is 17 amino acids. V lost 7 bases, J lost 1 base, and 19 bases lay in between. Germline V lookup: CDR1 MNHEY, CDR2 SVGAGI. Here the CDR3 DNA reads TGTGCCAGCATCCTAGAAGCCGGGACGAGGAACACCGGGGAGCTGTTTTAT. Protein sequence: CASILEAGTRNTGELFY.

This chain uses TRBV4-3 with TRBJ2-1; possible D gene TRBD2, 6 bases. The CDR3 length is 16 residues. Germline values: CDR1 LGHNA, CDR2 YSLEER. Deletions cut 2 bases from V and 8 bases from J, with 19 bases between. The CDR3 sequence is CASSQTGRPWGDEQFF. The CDR3 DNA sequence: TGCGCCAGCAGCCAAACTGGACGGCCTTGGGGGGATGAGCAGTTCTTC.

V gene TRBV9 combines with J gene TRBJ2-5, with a weak D call TRBD2 (6 bases). Germline V gene data show CDR1 as SGDLS and CDR2 as YYNGEE. The CDR3 length is 16 residues. V was pared by 0 bases and J by 0 bases, with 12 bases between. The CDR3: CASSVGQTGDQETQYF. The CDR3 region has the DNA TGTGCCAGCAGCGTAGGTCAGACGGGAGACCAAGAGACCCAGTACTTC.

This clonotype was observed many times. The chain uses TRBV12-3 or TRBV12-4 and TRBJ2-3, with TRBD2 identical over 8 bases. The CDR3 is 15 residues long. The junction had 5 bases not matched to a gene; V was cut back by 6 bases and J by 0 bases. In DNA form, the CDR3 reads TGTGCCAGCAGGCGTCTAGCGGGTAGCACAGATACGCAGTATTTT. As protein: CASRRLAGSTDTQYF.

This clonotype was counted between two and nine times. The chain has TRBV11-2 and TRBJ2-5; D not certain. This CDR3 has 15 amino acids. Germline V gene data show CDR1 as SGHAT and CDR2 as FQNNGV. The ends were cut back, 3 bases at V and 1 base at J, with 12 bases in the middle. This CDR3 reads CASSFSLQTQETQYF. For the CDR3, the DNA is TGTGCCAGCAGCTTTAGTTTACAGACCCAAGAGACCCAGTACTTC.

This clonotype was counted only a few times. This sequence joins TRBV10-2 and TRBJ2-5; maybe TRBD1 (6 bases). Germline assignment: CDR1 WSHSY and CDR2 SAAADI. V gave up 6 bases and J gave up 3 bases, with 11 bases separating them. The CDR3 is made up of 13 amino acids. In nucleotides, the CDR3 is TGCGCCAGCAGCCAGACAGGCAAAGAGACCCAGTACTTC. It encodes CASSQTGKETQYF.

This chain links TRBV6-1 with TRBJ2-7; perhaps TRBD1 as D (6 bases). Germline V gene sequence: CDR1 MNHNS, CDR2 SASEGT. The CDR3 is made up of 13 amino acids. Trimming pared 7 bases from V and 1 base from J, leaving 11 bases between. The CDR3 sequence: CASTSTGSYEQYV. The CDR3 DNA is TGTGCCAGCACTTCGACAGGATCCTACGAGCAGTACGTC.

This clonotype was seen more than once but under ten times. The CDR3 reads CASSQSLTGTLNTGELFF. The CDR3 DNA is TGTGCCAGCAGCCAATCACTTACCGGGACACTGAACACCGGGGAGCTGTTTTTT. The chain couples TRBV3-1 to TRBJ2-2; D might be TRBD1 (6 bases). The V end was cut by 2 bases, the J end by 1 base, with 17 bases between. Germline CDR1 is LGHDT and CDR2 is YNNKEL (reference sequence). This CDR3 has 18 amino acids.

The chain combines TRBV30 with TRBJ2-3; 10 bases align to TRBD2. The CDR3 consists of 13 residues. Germline CDR1 GTSNPN, CDR2 SVGIG (reference sequence). With 4 bases clipped from V and 6 bases from J, the junction kept 4 bases outside the gene matches. The CDR3 reads CAWKREGRDTQYF. The CDR3 DNA is TGTGCCTGGAAGCGGGAGGGCAGGGATACGCAGTATTTT.